One sample yielded the 20 T cell receptor beta chains listed below, sequenced in a study of cytotoxic CD8 clonotypes in ibrutinib-treated CLL. The assay was immunoSEQ multiplex PCR, and TCRdb's table has in-frame clones only and misses some. The table records 200,000 to 250,000 clones, more than 75% of them present only once. The specimen was PBMCs, collected after 12 months of ibrutinib treatment. These receptor sequences come from a human donor with chronic lymphocytic leukemia.

The V gene is TRBV28, the J gene TRBJ1-2; D might be TRBD1 (6 bases). Germline V CDR1 and CDR2: MDHEN, SYDVKM. V lost 6 bases, J lost 5 bases, and 19 bases lay in between. The CDR3 totals 15 residues. CDR3 DNA: TGTGCCAGCAGCTTAGACAGGACTCTTCTTTATGGCTACACCTTC. Protein: CASSLDRTLLYGYTF.

The chain has TRBV18 and TRBJ2-1; 13 bases line up with TRBD2. Unmatched junction bases numbered 2, after V lost 3 bases and J lost 9 bases. The germline gives CDR1 KGHSH, CDR2 LQKENI. This CDR3 is built from 14 residues. The CDR3 region has the DNA TGTGCCAGCTCACCGGGACTAGCGGGATTTGAGCAGTTCTTC. This sequence encodes CASSPGLAGFEQFF.

A remark on this clone: A read error may account for a junction end that differs from germline. This chain joins TRBV7-7 and TRBJ2-2; 10 bases map to TRBD2. The CDR3 is 14 residues long. CDR1 is SSHAT, CDR2 FNYEAQ, per germline (reference sequence). The CDR3 sequence: CASSLTSGTGELFF. The CDR3 DNA reads as TGTGCTAGCAGCCTGACTAGCGGGACCGGGGAGCTGTTTTTT. Full variable domain (rest looked up from reference TRBV7-7 and TRBJ2-2): GAGVSQSPRYKVTKRGQDVTLRCDPISSHATLYWYQQALGQGPEFLTYFNYEAQPDKSGLPSDRFSAERPEGSISTLTIQRTEQRDSAMYRCASSLTSGTGELFFGEGSRLTVL.

The CDR3 sequence: CASSQARTDTGELFF. The DNA for the CDR3 is TGCGCCAGCAGCCAAGCACGAACCGACACCGGGGAGCTGTTTTTT. The chain links TRBV4-1 to TRBJ2-2; the D is unclear. Germline values: CDR1 MGHRA, CDR2 YSYEKL. The V end was cut by 1 base, the J end by 3 bases, with 9 bases between. CDR3 size: 15 residues.

The rearrangement links TRBV11-1 to TRBJ1-6; D remains ambiguous. Germline assignment: CDR1 SGHAT and CDR2 FQDESV (reference sequence). CDR3 size: 14 residues. Trimming shortened V by 6 bases and J by 5 bases, and 11 bases separated the two germline ends. The CDR3 protein is CASRRQEDNSPLHF. The CDR3 nucleotides are TGTGCCAGCAGGCGTCAGGAGGATAATTCACCCCTCCACTTT.

The V and J genes are TRBV7-3 and TRBJ1-2; 12 bases map to TRBD1. The V and J ends lost 5 bases and 2 bases, in that order; junction bases with no gene match: 6. CDR1 is SGHTA and CDR2 is FQGTGA in the germline V gene. This CDR3 contains 16 residues. The CDR3 region has the DNA TGTGCCAGCAGCCCGAGGGGGACAGGGGGCAACTATGGCTACACCTTC. Translated: CASSPRGTGGNYGYTF. Based on the CDR3 plus reference TRBV7-3 and TRBJ1-2, the full variable domain is GAGVSQTPSNKVTEKGKYVELRCDPISGHTALYWYRQSLGQGPEFLIYFQGTGAADDSGLPNDRFFAVRPEGSVSTLKIQRTERGDSAVYLCASSPRGTGGNYGYTFGSGTRLTVV.

The J gene is TRBJ1-5, the V gene TRBV5-5; no definite D call. V was shortened by 4 bases and J by 0 bases, with 11 bases between the two germline ends. The germline CDR1 and CDR2 sequences are SGHKS and YYEKEE (reference sequence). This CDR3 contains 15 residues. This CDR3 is CASSLGPYSNQPQHF. The DNA for the CDR3 is TGTGCCAGCAGCCTCGGACCTTATAGCAATCAGCCCCAGCATTTT.

The chain has TRBV19 and TRBJ2-7, with D tentatively TRBD1 (6 bases). The germline V gene has CDR1 LNHDA and CDR2 SQIVND (reference sequence). This CDR3 has 16 amino acids. The V end lost 3 bases, the J end lost 1 base, and 16 bases lay between the germline ends. This chain's CDR3 is CASSMVVTGTSYEQYF. CDR3 sequence (DNA): TGTGCCAGTAGTATGGTAGTTACAGGGACATCCTACGAGCAGTACTTC. Variable domain in full (rest from reference TRBV19 and TRBJ2-7): DGGITQSPKYLFRKEGQNVTLSCEQNLNHDAMYWYRQDPGQGLRLIYYSQIVNDFQKGDIAEGYSVSREKKESFPLTVTSAQKNPTAFYLCASSMVVTGTSYEQYFGPGTRLTVT.

A remark on this clone: The sample has other DNA sequences that encode this CDR3 too. The chain combines TRBV5-4 with TRBJ2-5; TRBD2 aligns across 10 bases. This CDR3 has 13 amino acids. Losses at the gene ends were 2 bases for V and 5 bases for J; bases not matched to a gene: 0. CDR1 SGHNT and CDR2 YYREEE come from the germline V gene (reference sequence). CDR3 coding DNA: TGTGCCAGCAGCTTAGCGGGGGGGGAGACCCAGTACTTC. It translates to CASSLAGGETQYF.

The V and J genes are TRBV5-1 and TRBJ2-2; perhaps TRBD1 as D (5 bases). Germline values: CDR1 SGHRS, CDR2 YFSETQ. V lost 2 bases and J lost 0, with 8 bases in between. The CDR3 runs 15 residues. CDR3 in amino acids: CASSFWTSNTGELFF. CDR3 nucleotides: TGCGCCAGCAGCTTCTGGACATCGAACACCGGGGAGCTGTTTTTT. Supplemented by reference TRBV5-1 and TRBJ2-2, the full variable domain reads KAGVTQTPRYLIKTRGQQVTLSCSPISGHRSVSWYQQTPGQGLQFLFEYFSETQRNKGNFPGRFSGRQFSNSRSEMNVSTLELGDSALYLCASSFWTSNTGELFFGEGSRLTVL.

The rearrangement joins TRBV28 to TRBJ1-1, with D unclear. This CDR3 has 14 residues. Germline loops: CDR1 MDHEN, CDR2 SYDVKM. V lost 3 bases and J lost 1, with 9 bases in between. In DNA, the CDR3 is TGTGCCAGCAGTTTCATCCTCCAGAACACTGAAGCTTTCTTT. It specifies CASSFILQNTEAFF.

This chain joins TRBV5-1 and TRBJ2-5; a weak D match, TRBD2 (6 bases). Germline lookup yields CDR1 SGHRS and CDR2 YFSETQ. This CDR3 has 16 amino acids. Trimming took off 1 base at V and 1 base at J, with 14 bases between the two ends. The CDR3: CASSLYSGNLQETQYF. CDR3 DNA: TGCGCCAGCAGCTTGTATAGCGGCAACCTCCAAGAGACCCAGTACTTC.

V gene TRBV7-9 combines with J gene TRBJ1-1, with 10 nucleotides matching TRBD1. This CDR3 contains 19 residues. V shed 4 bases, J shed 2 bases, and the junction held 16 bases outside the gene matches. In germline, CDR1 is SEHNR, CDR2 FQNEAQ (reference sequence). CDR3 DNA sequence: TGTGCCAGCAGCTACCGTCCGTACCGGGACAGGGGAGAAAACACTGAAGCTTTCTTT. Its protein product is CASSYRPYRDRGENTEAFF.

The chain carries TRBV4-1 and TRBJ2-3; 7 nucleotides agree with TRBD2. V was pared by 4 bases and J by 4 bases, with 2 bases of the junction left unmatched. Germline CDR1 and CDR2: MGHRA and YSYEKL. The CDR3 is 13 residues long. The CDR3 region has the DNA TGCGCCAGCAGCCGGGGAGGGCCAGATACGCAGTATTTT. Translated: CASSRGGPDTQYF.

The J gene is TRBJ1-6, the V gene TRBV6-4; D not certain. Trimming cost V 5 bases and J 9 bases, with 11 bases left between them. CDR1 and CDR2 (germline): MRHNA, SNTAGT. This CDR3 comprises 13 residues. The CDR3 region has the DNA TGTGCCAGCAGTTCCACTTCTATTTCACCCCTCCACTTT. It translates to CASSSTSISPLHF.

The chain is built from TRBV25-1 and TRBJ2-5; 12 bases are shared with TRBD2. After removal of 6 bases from V and 4 bases from J, the junction contained 6 bases not matched to a gene. Germline V gene data show CDR1 as MGHDK and CDR2 as SYGVNS. CDR3 size: 15 residues. CDR3 sequence reads: CASSLLTSGGETQYF. CDR3 DNA: TGTGCCAGCAGCTTATTGACTAGCGGGGGAGAGACCCAGTACTTC.

The chain joins TRBV29-1 to TRBJ2-2; D may be TRBD2 (5 bases). Germline CDR1 and CDR2: SQVTM and ANQGSEA. The CDR3 totals 15 residues. The V gene lost 4 bases and the J gene lost 3 bases, with 15 bases spanning the gap. In DNA, the CDR3 is TGCAGCGTTGTCTCCCGGGGAACCCACACCGGGGAGCTGTTTTTT. As protein: CSVVSRGTHTGELFF.

The chain employs TRBV7-6 and TRBJ2-5; D unresolved. Germline values: CDR1 SGHVS, CDR2 FNYEAQ. The V gene lost 5 bases and the J gene lost 5 bases, with 6 bases spanning the gap. The CDR3 is made up of 11 amino acids. In nucleotides, the CDR3 is TGTGCCAGCAGCCTCGACGAGACCCAGTACTTC. It is translated as CASSLDETQYF.

J is TRBJ2-1 and V is TRBV11-3; D unclear. The V end was cut by 5 bases, the J end by 5 bases, with 7 bases between. Per germline, CDR1 SGHNT and CDR2 YENEEA. The CDR3 is made up of 12 amino acids. DNA of the CDR3: TGTGCCAGCAGCACCGACCACAATGAGCAGTTCTTC. This codes for CASSTDHNEQFF.

This chain joins TRBV6-1 and TRBJ1-4; D is undetermined. The CDR3 is 13 amino acids. Germline V gene data show CDR1 as MNHNS and CDR2 as SASEGT. Trimming left V 8 bases short and J 6 bases short, with 13 bases between. CDR3 DNA: TGTGCCAGCGAATGGGAGCTCGATGAAAAACTGTTTTTT. Its translation is CASEWELDEKLFF.